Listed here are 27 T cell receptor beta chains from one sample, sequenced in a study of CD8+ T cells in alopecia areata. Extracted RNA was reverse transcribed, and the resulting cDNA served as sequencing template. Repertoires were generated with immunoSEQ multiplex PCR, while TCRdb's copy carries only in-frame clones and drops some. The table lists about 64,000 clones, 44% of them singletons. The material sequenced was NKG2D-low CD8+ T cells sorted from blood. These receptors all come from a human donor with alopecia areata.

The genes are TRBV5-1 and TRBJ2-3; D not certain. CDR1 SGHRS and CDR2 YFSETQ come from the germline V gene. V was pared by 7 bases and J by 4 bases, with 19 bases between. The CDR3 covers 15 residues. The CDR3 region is CASWLGVGSSDTQYF. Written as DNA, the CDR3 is TGCGCCAGCTGGCTGGGTGTTGGGTCGTCAGATACGCAGTATTTT.

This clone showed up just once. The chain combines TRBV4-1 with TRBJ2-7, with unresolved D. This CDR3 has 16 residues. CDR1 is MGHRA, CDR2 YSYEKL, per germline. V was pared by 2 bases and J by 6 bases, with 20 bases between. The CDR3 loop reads CASSQSSPATIAEQYF. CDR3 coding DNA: TGCGCCAGCAGCCAATCGTCGCCGGCAACAATCGCCGAGCAGTACTTC.

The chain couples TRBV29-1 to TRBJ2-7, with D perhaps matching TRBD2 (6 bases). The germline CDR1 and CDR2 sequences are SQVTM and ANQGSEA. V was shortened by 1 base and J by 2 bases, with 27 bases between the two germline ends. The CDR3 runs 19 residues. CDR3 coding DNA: TGCAGCGTTGAAGGAGACACCAGACTCGGGGGACGTGGGGCCTACGAGCAGTACTTC. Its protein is CSVEGDTRLGGRGAYEQYF.

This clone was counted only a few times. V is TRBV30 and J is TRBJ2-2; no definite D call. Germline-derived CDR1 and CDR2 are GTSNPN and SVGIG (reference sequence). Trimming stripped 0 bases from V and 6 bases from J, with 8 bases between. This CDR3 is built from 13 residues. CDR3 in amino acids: CAWSVMEPGELFF. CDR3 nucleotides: TGTGCCTGGAGTGTAATGGAGCCCGGGGAGCTGTTTTTT.

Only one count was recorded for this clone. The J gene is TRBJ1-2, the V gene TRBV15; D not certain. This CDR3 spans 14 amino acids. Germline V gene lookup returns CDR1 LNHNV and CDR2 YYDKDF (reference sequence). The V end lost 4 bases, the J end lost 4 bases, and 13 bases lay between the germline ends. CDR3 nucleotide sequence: TGTGCCACCAGCAAAACACTGGGCGGCTATGGCTACACCTTC. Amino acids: CATSKTLGGYGYTF. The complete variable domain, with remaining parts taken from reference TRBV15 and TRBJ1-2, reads DAMVIQNPRYQVTQFGKPVTLSCSQTLNHNVMYWYQQKSSQAPKLLFHYYDKDFNNEADTPDNFQSRRPNTSFCFLDIRSPGLGDTAMYLCATSKTLGGYGYTFGSGTRLTVV.

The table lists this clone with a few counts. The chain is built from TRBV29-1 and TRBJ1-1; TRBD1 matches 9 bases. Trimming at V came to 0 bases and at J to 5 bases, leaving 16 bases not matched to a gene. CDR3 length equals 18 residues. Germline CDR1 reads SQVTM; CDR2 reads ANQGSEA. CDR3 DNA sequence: TGCAGCGTTGAAGATAAGGAACAGGGGGCCGCCCGGGGGACTGAAGCTTTCTTT. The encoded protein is CSVEDKEQGAARGTEAFF. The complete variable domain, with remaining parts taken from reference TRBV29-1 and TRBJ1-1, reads SAVISQKPSRDICQRGTSLTIQCQVDSQVTMMFWYRQQPGQSLTLIATANQGSEATYESGFVIDKFPISRPNLTFSTLTVSNMSPEDSSIYLCSVEDKEQGAARGTEAFFGQGTRLTVV.

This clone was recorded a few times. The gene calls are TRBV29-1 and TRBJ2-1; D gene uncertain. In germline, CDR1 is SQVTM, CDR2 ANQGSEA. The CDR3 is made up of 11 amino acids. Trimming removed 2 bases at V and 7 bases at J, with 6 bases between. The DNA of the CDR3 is TGCAGCGTTGAAAGGAGAAATGAGCAGTTCTTC. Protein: CSVERRNEQFF.

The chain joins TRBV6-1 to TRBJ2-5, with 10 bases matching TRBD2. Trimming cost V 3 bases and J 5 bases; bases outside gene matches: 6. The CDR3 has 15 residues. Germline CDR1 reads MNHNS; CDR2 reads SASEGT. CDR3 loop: CASSEASGSLETQYF. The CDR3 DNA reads TGTGCCAGCAGTGAGGCTAGCGGGAGTCTCGAGACCCAGTACTTC.

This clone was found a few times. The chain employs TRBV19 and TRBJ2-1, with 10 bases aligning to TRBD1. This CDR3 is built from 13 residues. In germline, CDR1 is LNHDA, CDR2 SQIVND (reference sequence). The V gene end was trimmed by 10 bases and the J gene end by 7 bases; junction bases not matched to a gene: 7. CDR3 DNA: TGTGCCATTGGGACAGGGGCGTTGAATGAGCAGTTCTTC. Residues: CAIGTGALNEQFF.

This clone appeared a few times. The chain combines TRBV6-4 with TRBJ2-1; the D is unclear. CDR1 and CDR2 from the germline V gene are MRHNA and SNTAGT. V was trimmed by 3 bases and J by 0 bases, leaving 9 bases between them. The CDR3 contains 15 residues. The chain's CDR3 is CASSEDLSSYNEQFF. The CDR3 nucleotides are TGTGCCAGCAGTGAAGACTTGAGCTCCTACAATGAGCAGTTCTTC.

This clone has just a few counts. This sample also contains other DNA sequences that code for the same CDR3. The CDR3 sequence is CASSFRETQYF. As DNA, the CDR3 is TGTGCCAGCAGCTTTAGGGAGACCCAGTACTTC. The V call is TRBV13, the J call TRBJ2-5, with D uncertain. Germline V gives CDR1 PRHDT, CDR2 FYEKMQ (reference sequence). There are 11 residues in the CDR3. V lost 3 bases to trimming and J lost 5 bases, with 4 bases between them. The complete variable domain, with remaining parts taken from reference TRBV13 and TRBJ2-5, reads AAGVIQSPRHLIKEKRETATLKCYPIPRHDTVYWYQQGPGQDPQFLISFYEKMQSDKGSIPDRFSAQQFSDYHSELNMSSLELGDSALYFCASSFRETQYFGPGTRLLVL.

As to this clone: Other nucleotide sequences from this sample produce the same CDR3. CDR3 protein: CAWSVGYEQYF. CDR3 sequence (DNA): TGTGCCTGGAGTGTGGGCTACGAGCAGTACTTC. The rearrangement links TRBV30 to TRBJ2-7; D is uncertain. This CDR3 is built from 11 residues. Germline V lookup: CDR1 GTSNPN, CDR2 SVGIG (reference sequence). V shed 0 bases and J shed 3 bases, with 3 bases lying between them.

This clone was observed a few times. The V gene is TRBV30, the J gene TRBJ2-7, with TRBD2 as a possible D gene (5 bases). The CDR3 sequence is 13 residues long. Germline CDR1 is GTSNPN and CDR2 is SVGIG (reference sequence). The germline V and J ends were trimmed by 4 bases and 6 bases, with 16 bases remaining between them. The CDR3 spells CAWTPSLELEQYF. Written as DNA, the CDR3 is TGTGCCTGGACTCCCTCACTAGAACTCGAGCAGTACTTC.

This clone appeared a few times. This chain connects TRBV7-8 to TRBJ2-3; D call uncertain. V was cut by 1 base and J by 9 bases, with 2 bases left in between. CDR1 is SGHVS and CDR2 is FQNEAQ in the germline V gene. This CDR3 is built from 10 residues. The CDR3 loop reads CASSLGTQYF. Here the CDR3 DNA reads TGTGCCAGCAGCTTAGGGACGCAGTATTTT.

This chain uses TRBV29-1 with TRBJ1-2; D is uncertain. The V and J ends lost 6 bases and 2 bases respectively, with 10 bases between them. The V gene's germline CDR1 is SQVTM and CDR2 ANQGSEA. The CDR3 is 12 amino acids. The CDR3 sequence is CSVRLRNYGYTF. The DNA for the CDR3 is TGCAGCGTCAGACTGAGAAACTATGGCTACACCTTC.

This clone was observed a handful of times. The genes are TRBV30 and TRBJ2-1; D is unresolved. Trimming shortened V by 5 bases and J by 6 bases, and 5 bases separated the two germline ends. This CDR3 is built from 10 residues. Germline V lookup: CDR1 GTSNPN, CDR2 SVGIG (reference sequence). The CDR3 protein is CAWGLNEQFF. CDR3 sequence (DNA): TGTGCCTGGGGCCTCAATGAGCAGTTCTTC.

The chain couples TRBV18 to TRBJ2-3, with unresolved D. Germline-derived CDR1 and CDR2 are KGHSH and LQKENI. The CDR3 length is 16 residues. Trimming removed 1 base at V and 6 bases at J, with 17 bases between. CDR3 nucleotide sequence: TGTGCCAGCTCACCACTACGGCCTATTATTTTCGATACGCAGTATTTT. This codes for CASSPLRPIIFDTQYF.

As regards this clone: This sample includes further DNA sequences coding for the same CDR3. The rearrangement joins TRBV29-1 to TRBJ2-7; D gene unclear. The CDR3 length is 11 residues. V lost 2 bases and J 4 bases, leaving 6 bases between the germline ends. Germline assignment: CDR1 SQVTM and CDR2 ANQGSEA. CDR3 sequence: CSVESGYEQYF. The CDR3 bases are TGCAGCGTTGAATCCGGGTACGAGCAGTACTTC.

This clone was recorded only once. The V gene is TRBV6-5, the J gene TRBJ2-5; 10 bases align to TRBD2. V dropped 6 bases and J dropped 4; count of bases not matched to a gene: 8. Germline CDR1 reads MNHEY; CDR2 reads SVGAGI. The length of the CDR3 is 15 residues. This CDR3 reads CASSQSGGAGETQYF. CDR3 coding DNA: TGTGCCAGCAGCCAGAGCGGGGGGGCCGGAGAGACCCAGTACTTC.

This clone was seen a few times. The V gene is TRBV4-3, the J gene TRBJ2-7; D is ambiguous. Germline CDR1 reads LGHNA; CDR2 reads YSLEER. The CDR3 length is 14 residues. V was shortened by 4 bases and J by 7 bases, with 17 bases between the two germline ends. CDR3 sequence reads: CASSPPGAVREQYF. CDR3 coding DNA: TGCGCCAGCAGCCCTCCGGGCGCCGTGAGGGAGCAGTACTTC.

The CDR3 reads CAWGHRWAFF. The CDR3 DNA is TGTGCCTGGGGCCATAGGTGGGCTTTCTTT. The chain joins TRBV30 to TRBJ1-1; no definite D call. Germline loops: CDR1 GTSNPN, CDR2 SVGIG (reference sequence). Trimming removed 5 bases from V and 11 bases from J, with 12 bases in between. The CDR3 has 10 residues.

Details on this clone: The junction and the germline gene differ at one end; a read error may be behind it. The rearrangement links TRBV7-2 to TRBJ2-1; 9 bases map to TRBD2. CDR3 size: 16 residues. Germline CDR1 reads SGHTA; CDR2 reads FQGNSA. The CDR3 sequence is CASSQDLAGGRDEQFF. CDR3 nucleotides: TGCGCCAGCAGCCAAGATCTTGCGGGAGGGCGGGATGAGCAGTTCTTC.

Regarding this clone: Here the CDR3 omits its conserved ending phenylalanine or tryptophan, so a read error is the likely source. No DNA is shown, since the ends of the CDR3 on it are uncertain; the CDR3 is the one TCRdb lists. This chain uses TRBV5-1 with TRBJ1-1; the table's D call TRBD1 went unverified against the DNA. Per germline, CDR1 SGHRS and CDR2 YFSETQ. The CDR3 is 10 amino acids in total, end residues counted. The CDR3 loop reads CASSWDRRYG.

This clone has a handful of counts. CDR3 loop: CASSAGTGGYNEQFF. The CDR3 DNA is TGTGCCAGCAGTGCTGGGACCGGAGGGTACAATGAGCAGTTCTTC. The V call is TRBV6-4, the J call TRBJ2-1; a weak D match, TRBD2 (6 bases). The CDR3 is made up of 15 amino acids. V lost 4 bases to trimming and J lost 4 bases, with 14 bases between them. The V gene's germline CDR1 is MRHNA and CDR2 SNTAGT.

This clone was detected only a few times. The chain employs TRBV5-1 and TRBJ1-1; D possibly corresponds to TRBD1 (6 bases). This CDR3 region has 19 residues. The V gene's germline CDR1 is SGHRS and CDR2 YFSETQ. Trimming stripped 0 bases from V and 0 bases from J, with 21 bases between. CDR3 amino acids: CASSLELRYNGGLNTEAFF. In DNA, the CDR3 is TGCGCCAGCAGCTTGGAGTTGCGGTATAACGGGGGCCTGAACACTGAAGCTTTCTTT.

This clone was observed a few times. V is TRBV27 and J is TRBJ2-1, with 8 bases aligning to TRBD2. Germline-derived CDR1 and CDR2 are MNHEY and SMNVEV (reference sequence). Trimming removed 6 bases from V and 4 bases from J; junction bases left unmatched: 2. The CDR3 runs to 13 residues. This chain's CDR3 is CASRAGAYNEQFF. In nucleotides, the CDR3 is TGTGCCAGCAGAGCGGGAGCGTACAATGAGCAGTTCTTC.

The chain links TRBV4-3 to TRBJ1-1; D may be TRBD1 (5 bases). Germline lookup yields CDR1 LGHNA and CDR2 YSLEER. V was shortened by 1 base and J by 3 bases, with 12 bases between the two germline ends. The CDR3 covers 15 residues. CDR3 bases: TGCGCCAGCAGCCAAGGGAGGGACTTGGACACTGAAGCTTTCTTT. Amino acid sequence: CASSQGRDLDTEAFF.